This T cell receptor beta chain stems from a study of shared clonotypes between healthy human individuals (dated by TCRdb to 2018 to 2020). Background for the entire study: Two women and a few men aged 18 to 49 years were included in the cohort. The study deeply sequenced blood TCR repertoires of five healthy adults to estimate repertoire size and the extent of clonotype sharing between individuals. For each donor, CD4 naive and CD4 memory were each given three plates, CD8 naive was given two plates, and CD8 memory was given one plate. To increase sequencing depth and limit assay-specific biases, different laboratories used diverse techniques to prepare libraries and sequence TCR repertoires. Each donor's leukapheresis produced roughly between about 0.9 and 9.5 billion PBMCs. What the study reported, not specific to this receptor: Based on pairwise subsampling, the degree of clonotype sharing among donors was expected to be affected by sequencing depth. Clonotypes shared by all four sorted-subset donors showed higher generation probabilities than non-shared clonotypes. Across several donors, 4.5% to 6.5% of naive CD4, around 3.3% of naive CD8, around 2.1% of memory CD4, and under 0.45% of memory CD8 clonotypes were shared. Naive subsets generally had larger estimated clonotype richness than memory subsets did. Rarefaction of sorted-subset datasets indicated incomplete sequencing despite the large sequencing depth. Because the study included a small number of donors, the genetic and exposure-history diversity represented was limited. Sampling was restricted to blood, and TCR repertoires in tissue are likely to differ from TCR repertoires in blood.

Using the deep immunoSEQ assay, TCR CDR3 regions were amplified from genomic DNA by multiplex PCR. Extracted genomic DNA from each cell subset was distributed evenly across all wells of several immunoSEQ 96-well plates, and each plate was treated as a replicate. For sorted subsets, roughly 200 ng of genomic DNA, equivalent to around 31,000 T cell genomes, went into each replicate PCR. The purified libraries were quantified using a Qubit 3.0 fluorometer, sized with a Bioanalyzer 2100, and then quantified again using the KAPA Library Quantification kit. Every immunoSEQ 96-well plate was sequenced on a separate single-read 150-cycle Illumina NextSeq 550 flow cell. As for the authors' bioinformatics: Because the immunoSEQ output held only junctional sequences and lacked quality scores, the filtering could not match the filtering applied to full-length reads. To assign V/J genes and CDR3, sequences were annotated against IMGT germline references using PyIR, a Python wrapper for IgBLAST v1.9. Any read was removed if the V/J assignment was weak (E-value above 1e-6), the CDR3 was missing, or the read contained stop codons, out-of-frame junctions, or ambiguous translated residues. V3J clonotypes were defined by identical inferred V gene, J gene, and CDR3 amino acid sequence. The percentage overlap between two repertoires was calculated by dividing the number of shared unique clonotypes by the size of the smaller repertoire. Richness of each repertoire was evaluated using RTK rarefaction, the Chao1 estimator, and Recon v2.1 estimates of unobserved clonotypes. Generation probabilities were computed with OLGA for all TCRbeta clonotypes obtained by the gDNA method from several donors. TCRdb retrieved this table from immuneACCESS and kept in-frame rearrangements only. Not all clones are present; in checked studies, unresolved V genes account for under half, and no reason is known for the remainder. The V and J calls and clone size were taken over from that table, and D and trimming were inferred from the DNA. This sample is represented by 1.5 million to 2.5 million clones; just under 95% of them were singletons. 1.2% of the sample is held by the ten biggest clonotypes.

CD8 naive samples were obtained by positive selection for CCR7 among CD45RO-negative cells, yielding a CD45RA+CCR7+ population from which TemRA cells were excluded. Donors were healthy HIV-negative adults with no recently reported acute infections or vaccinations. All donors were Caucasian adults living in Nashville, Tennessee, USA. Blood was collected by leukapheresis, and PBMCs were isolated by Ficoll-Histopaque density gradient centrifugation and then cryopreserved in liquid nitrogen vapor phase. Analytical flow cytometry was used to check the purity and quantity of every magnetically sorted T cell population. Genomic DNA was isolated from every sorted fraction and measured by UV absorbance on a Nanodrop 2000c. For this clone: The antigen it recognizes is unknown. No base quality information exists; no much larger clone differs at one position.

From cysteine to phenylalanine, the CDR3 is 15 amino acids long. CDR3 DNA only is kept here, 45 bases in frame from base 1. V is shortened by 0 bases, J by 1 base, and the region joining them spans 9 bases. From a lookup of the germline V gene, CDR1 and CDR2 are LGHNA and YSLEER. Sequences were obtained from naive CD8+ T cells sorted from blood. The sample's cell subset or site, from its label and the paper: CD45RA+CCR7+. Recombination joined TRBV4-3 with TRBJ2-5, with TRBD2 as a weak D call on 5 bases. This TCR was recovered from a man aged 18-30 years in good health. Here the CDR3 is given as CASSQDGTSQETQYF. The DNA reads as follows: TGCGCCAGCAGCCAAGATGGCACTAGCCAAGAGACCCAGTACTTC.